The 25 T cell receptor beta chains below come from one sample, sequenced in a study of CD8+CD57+ T cells in acquired aplastic anemia. Using genomic DNA as the template, TCR beta VDJ and CDR3 profiling was carried out. TCRdb reanalysed the reads using MiXCR and keeps one entry per CDR3 protein. The sample gives some 220,000 distinct CDR3 sequences, 34% of which show up once; 1% to 1.3% is in the top ten. The sequenced sample consisted of sorted CD4+, CD8+, or CD8+CD57+ T cells (not recorded which) from PBMCs. The receptors here all came from a human donor in good health, serving as a control.

This clonotype was detected many times. J is TRBJ2-7 and V is TRBV7-2, with 9 nucleotides matching TRBD1. The length of the CDR3 is 19 residues. Unmatched junction bases numbered 13, after V lost 1 base and J lost 0 bases. Germline CDR1 reads SGHTA; CDR2 reads FQGNSA. The CDR3 DNA reads TGTGCCAGCAGCTTAGGAGGGACAGGGCCAGCTCGGGTCTCCTACGAGCAGTACTTC. Amino acid sequence: CASSLGGTGPARVSYEQYF.

This clonotype was detected ten times or more. An end of the junction does not agree with germline; a read error may underlie this. The chain carries TRBV5-8 and TRBJ2-7; no clear D. Germline values: CDR1 SGHTS, CDR2 YDEGEE. This CDR3 spans 12 amino acids. CDR3 protein: CASILGSYEQYF. The CDR3 nucleotides are TGTGCCAGCATCTTGGGCTCCTACGAGCAGTACTTC. Complete variable domain (other parts from reference TRBV5-8 and TRBJ2-7): EAGVTQSPTHLIKTRGQQATLRCSPISGHTSVYWYQQALGLGLQFLLWYDEGEERNRGNFPPRFSGRQFPNYSSELNVNALELEDSALYLCASILGSYEQYFGPGTRLTVT.

This chain uses TRBV27 with TRBJ2-7; D may be TRBD1 (5 bases). Trimming stripped 4 bases from V and 4 bases from J, with 14 bases between. Germline V gene data show CDR1 as MNHEY and CDR2 as SMNVEV (reference sequence). The CDR3 is 14 residues long. The CDR3 protein is CASSSRGARYEQYF. The CDR3 DNA reads as TGTGCCAGCAGTTCACGTGGGGCTCGATACGAGCAGTACTTC.

The V gene is TRBV30, the J gene TRBJ1-1; D is possibly TRBD1 (5 bases). V dropped 4 bases and J dropped 1 base, with 16 bases sitting between them. The germline gives CDR1 GTSNPN, CDR2 SVGIG (reference sequence). The CDR3 is made up of 15 amino acids. CDR3 coding DNA: TGTGCCTGGATAGGTTCAGGGACGGGGAACACTGAAGCTTTCTTT. Protein sequence: CAWIGSGTGNTEAFF. Filled out from reference TRBV30 and TRBJ1-1, the complete variable domain reads SQTIHQWPATLVQPVGSPLSLECTVEGTSNPNLYWYRQAAGRGLQLLFYSVGIGQISSEVPQNLSASRPQDRQFILSSKKLLLSDSGFYLCAWIGSGTGNTEAFFGQGTRLTVV.

This clonotype was counted many times. The rearrangement links TRBV2 to TRBJ1-2; tentative D call: TRBD1 (5 bases). There are 16 residues in the CDR3. The germline V gene has CDR1 SNHLY and CDR2 FYNNEI. V shed 5 bases and J shed 4 bases, with 20 bases lying between them. CDR3 residues: CASSIFQGWEGYGYTF. CDR3 DNA: TGTGCCAGCAGTATCTTCCAGGGTTGGGAAGGCTATGGCTACACCTTC.

This clonotype showed up many times. The chain joins TRBV15 to TRBJ1-5; 7 nucleotides agree with TRBD1. CDR3 length: 14 residues. CDR1 LNHNV and CDR2 YYDKDF come from the germline V gene (reference sequence). V trimming: 3 bases; J trimming: 4 bases; junction bases outside the gene matches: 3. CDR3 protein: CATSRTGRNQPQHF. The DNA for the CDR3 is TGTGCCACCAGCAGGACAGGGAGGAATCAGCCCCAGCATTTT.

This clonotype came up a few times. One end of the junction does not line up with germline, which may come from a read error. This sequence joins TRBV7-2 and TRBJ1-1, with TRBD1 as a possible D gene (5 bases). The CDR3 covers 11 residues. Germline V lookup: CDR1 SGHTA, CDR2 FQGNSA. As DNA, the CDR3 is TGTGCCGGCAGCCAGACAGAAGAAGCTTTCTTT. It translates to CAGSQTEEAFF.

The rearrangement joins TRBV30 to TRBJ1-4; 7 bases line up with TRBD1. The CDR3 is 16 amino acids. Per the germline V gene, CDR1 is GTSNPN and CDR2 is SVGIG (reference sequence). The junction had 7 bases not matched to a gene; V was cut back by 3 bases and J by 0 bases. CDR3 in DNA: TGTGCCTGGAGCACGGGACAGACCGCAACTAATGAAAAACTGTTTTTT. This codes for CAWSTGQTATNEKLFF.

This clonotype was detected ten times or more. This chain links TRBV5-1 with TRBJ2-5, with D perhaps given as TRBD1 or TRBD2 (5 bases each). V gave up 0 bases and J gave up 5 bases, with 14 bases separating them. Germline V gene data show CDR1 as SGHRS and CDR2 as YFSETQ. This CDR3 spans 15 amino acids. The CDR3 spells CASSLDVGWGETQYF. The CDR3 coding sequence is TGCGCCAGCAGCTTGGATGTAGGGTGGGGGGAGACCCAGTACTTC.

J is TRBJ2-5 and V is TRBV6-2 or TRBV6-3, with TRBD1 identical over 7 bases. Germline V gene lookup returns CDR1 MNHEY and CDR2 SVGEGT. Losses at the gene ends were 6 bases for V and 3 bases for J; bases not matched to a gene: 13. The CDR3 is made up of 16 amino acids. The CDR3 DNA is TGTGCCAGCAGCCGACCTCCGGGACAGTCAAAAGAGACCCAGTACTTC. It specifies CASSRPPGQSKETQYF.

V is TRBV11-1 and J is TRBJ2-5; 7 positions agree with TRBD1. CDR1 SGHAT and CDR2 FQDESV come from the germline V gene (reference sequence). There are 17 residues in the CDR3. The ends lost 4 bases at V and 0 bases at J; junction bases unmatched: 11. The CDR3 sequence: CASSSQGTALNQETQYF. For the CDR3, the DNA is TGTGCCAGCAGCTCTCAGGGGACAGCACTAAACCAAGAGACCCAGTACTTC.

The gene calls are TRBV11-3 and TRBJ2-7; D is tentatively TRBD1 or TRBD2 (6 bases each). CDR3 length: 16 amino acids. In germline, CDR1 is SGHNT, CDR2 YENEEA. Trimming pared 9 bases from V and 1 base from J, leaving 22 bases between. This CDR3 reads CARQTVGGLRSYEQYF. The CDR3 region has the DNA TGTGCCAGACAGACGGTGGGGGGCCTTAGATCCTACGAGCAGTACTTC.

This clonotype was found many times. This chain joins TRBV15 and TRBJ2-7, with TRBD2 matching 12 bases. V shed 1 base and J 6 bases; nucleotides not matched to a gene: 4. The germline V gene encodes CDR1 LNHNV and CDR2 YYDKDF (reference sequence). The CDR3 loop spans 15 amino acids. In DNA form, the CDR3 reads TGTGCCACCAGCAGAGGACTAGCGGGGGTAAGCGAGCAGTACTTC. Translation gives CATSRGLAGVSEQYF.

This clonotype was observed once. A read error is likely, as this CDR3 ends without the conserved phenylalanine or tryptophan. The rearrangement joins TRBV5-1 to TRBJ2-5, with D perhaps TRBD2 (6 bases). V was pared by 5 bases and J by 5 bases, with 10 bases between. There are 12 residues in the CDR3. Germline V gene data show CDR1 as SGHRS and CDR2 as YFSETQ. The CDR3 bases are TGCGCCAGCAGGGGGGGAGAGGAGACCCAGTACTCC. This sequence encodes CASRGGEETQYS.

Notes on this clonotype: In this CDR3 the conserved last residue, phenylalanine or tryptophan, is missing, so a read error is likely. The chain recombines TRBV19 with TRBJ1-1; D is uncertain. Germline V gene sequence: CDR1 LNHDA, CDR2 SQIVND (reference sequence). The germline V and J ends were trimmed by 1 base and 0 bases, with 6 bases remaining between them. This CDR3 is 14 amino acids long. This CDR3 reads CASSIAAMNTEAFL. The DNA for the CDR3 is TGTGCCAGTAGTATAGCTGCGATGAACACTGAAGCTTTCCTT.

The rearrangement uses TRBV7-2 and TRBJ1-1; D is undetermined. The length of the CDR3 is 13 residues. The V gene lost 4 bases and the J gene lost 5 bases, with 11 bases spanning the gap. Per the germline V gene, CDR1 is SGHTA and CDR2 is FQGNSA. CDR3: CASSWEGFTEAFF. The CDR3, as DNA: TGTGCCAGCAGCTGGGAGGGTTTTACTGAAGCTTTCTTT.

This clonotype has a count of ten or more. The chain recombines TRBV20-1 with TRBJ1-6; 8 nucleotides align to TRBD1. The CDR3 consists of 16 residues. The ends lost 0 bases at V and 8 bases at J; junction bases unmatched: 9. Germline V gene lookup returns CDR1 DFQATT and CDR2 SNEGSKA (reference sequence). CDR3 DNA: TGCAGTGCTAGAGAGCCCCGGACAGGGAAAGATTCACCCCTCCACTTT. Translated, it gives CSAREPRTGKDSPLHF.

In the case of this clonotype: A clone one base away is much larger, so this may be a read error. The chain couples TRBV12-3 or TRBV12-4 to TRBJ1-2; 7 positions match TRBD1. This CDR3 region has 14 residues. The CDR3 DNA reads TGTGCATCGCGTCTGGCACAGGGGAGCTATGGCTACACCTTC. Encoded protein: CASRLAQGSYGYTF.

This clonotype was found many times. The chain combines TRBV19 with TRBJ1-5; D not resolved. V lost 3 bases to trimming and J lost 9 bases, with 12 bases between them. Germline loops: CDR1 LNHDA, CDR2 SQIVND (reference sequence). The CDR3 sequence is 13 residues long. CDR3 in amino acids: CASSISGQRPQHF. DNA for the CDR3: TGTGCCAGTAGTATTTCGGGTCAGAGGCCCCAGCATTTT.

This clonotype appeared a few times. This sequence joins TRBV5-1 and TRBJ1-2; 7 positions match TRBD1. CDR1 is SGHRS, CDR2 YFSETQ, per germline. Unmatched junction bases numbered 8, after V lost 4 bases and J lost 8 bases. The CDR3 spans 13 residues. The CDR3 DNA reads as TGCGCCAGCAGCCGGGGACAGATTGGAGGCTACACCTTC. Its translation is CASSRGQIGGYTF.

The chain couples TRBV19 to TRBJ2-7; weak D call: TRBD1 (6 bases). The CDR3 length is 15 residues. V was cut by 5 bases and J by 2 bases, with 16 bases left in between. Germline V gene lookup returns CDR1 LNHDA and CDR2 SQIVND (reference sequence). CDR3 DNA: TGTGCCAGTAGTTTAGGACAGCAACCTACCTACGAGCAGTACTTC. It codes for CASSLGQQPTYEQYF.

The table lists this clonotype with a few counts. The chain couples TRBV5-4 to TRBJ2-5; D unresolved. This CDR3 has 16 amino acids. CDR1 and CDR2 from the germline V gene are SGHNT and YYREEE (reference sequence). V lost 4 bases, J lost 5 bases, and 21 bases lay in between. DNA of the CDR3: TGTGCCAGCAGCCCCCTTTGGCCCTCAAACGGGGAGACCCAGTACTTC. This translates into CASSPLWPSNGETQYF.

This chain links TRBV19 with TRBJ1-2; possible D gene TRBD1, 5 bases. The germline V gene has CDR1 LNHDA and CDR2 SQIVND (reference sequence). The CDR3 runs to 13 residues. Trimming removed 1 base at V and 8 bases at J, with 11 bases between. CDR3 bases: TGTGCCAGTAGTATAGGTCAGGGAAGGGGCTACACCTTC. Its protein product is CASSIGQGRGYTF.

The chain uses TRBV5-1 and TRBJ1-4; D is uncertain. The V gene's germline CDR1 is SGHRS and CDR2 YFSETQ. CDR3 size: 17 residues. V dropped 2 bases and J dropped 0 bases, with 14 bases sitting between them. The CDR3 protein is CASSFGPDQATNEKLFF. In nucleotides, the CDR3 is TGCGCCAGCAGCTTCGGTCCGGATCAGGCAACTAATGAAAAACTGTTTTTT.

This clonotype has at least ten counts. The V gene is TRBV15, the J gene TRBJ2-1; 10 nucleotides align to TRBD2. This CDR3 is 15 amino acids long. Germline V gene data show CDR1 as LNHNV and CDR2 as YYDKDF (reference sequence). The J segment lost 3 bases and the V segment lost 1 base, leaving 0 bases of the junction unmatched. The CDR3 DNA reads as TGTGCCACCAGCAGAGGGACTAGCGGCTACAATGAGCAGTTCTTC. This encodes CATSRGTSGYNEQFF.